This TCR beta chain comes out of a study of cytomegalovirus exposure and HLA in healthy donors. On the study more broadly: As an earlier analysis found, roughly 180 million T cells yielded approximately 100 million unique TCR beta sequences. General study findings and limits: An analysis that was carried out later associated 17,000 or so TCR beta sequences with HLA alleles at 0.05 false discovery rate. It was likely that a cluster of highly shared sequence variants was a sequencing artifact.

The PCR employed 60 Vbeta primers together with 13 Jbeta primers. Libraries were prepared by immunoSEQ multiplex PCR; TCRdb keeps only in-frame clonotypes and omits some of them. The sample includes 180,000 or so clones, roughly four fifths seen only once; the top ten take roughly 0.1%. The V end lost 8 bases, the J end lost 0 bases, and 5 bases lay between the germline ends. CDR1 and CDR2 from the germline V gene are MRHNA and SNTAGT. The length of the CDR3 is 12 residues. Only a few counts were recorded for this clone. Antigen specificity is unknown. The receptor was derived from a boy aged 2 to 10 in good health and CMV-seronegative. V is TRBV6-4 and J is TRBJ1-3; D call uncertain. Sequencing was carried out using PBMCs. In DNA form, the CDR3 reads TGTGCCAGCCCATTCTCTGGAAACACCATATATTTT. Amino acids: CASPFSGNTIYF.